The 25 T cell receptor beta chains below come from one sample, sequenced in a study of T cells after yellow fever vaccination. Using its own MiXCR run on the 5' RACE reads, TCRdb lists one record per CDR3 protein. The sample has 100,000 to 150,000 distinct CDR3 sequences; roughly 9% are singletons. This material consisted of CD8+ T cells sorted from PBMCs, taken on the day of the yellow fever booster vaccination. Receptor source: a young man who received the YFV17D yellow fever vaccine.

This clonotype was observed at least ten times. The chain joins TRBV6-2 or TRBV6-3 to TRBJ2-7, with 9 bases that match TRBD1. CDR1 MNHEY and CDR2 SVGEGT come from the germline V gene. J lost 0 bases, V lost 5 bases, and 11 bases had no gene match. This CDR3 comprises 17 residues. Here the CDR3 DNA reads TGTGCCAGCAGTCTACCGGGACAGGGATTCAGCTCCTACGAGCAGTACTTC. It translates to CASSLPGQGFSSYEQYF.

This clonotype was observed many times. The J gene is TRBJ2-7, the V gene TRBV27; D gene unclear. The CDR3 loop spans 16 amino acids. Germline loops: CDR1 MNHEY, CDR2 SMNVEV (reference sequence). The ends were cut back, 5 bases at V and 3 bases at J, with 20 bases in the middle. As DNA, the CDR3 is TGTGCCAGCAGTCCGTCAATCGGGCTCATCCACTACGAGCAGTACTTC. Its translation: CASSPSIGLIHYEQYF.

The chain employs TRBV4-1 and TRBJ1-5, with TRBD1 matching 8 bases. The V gene end was trimmed by 3 bases and the J gene end by 7 bases; junction bases not matched to a gene: 5. CDR1 and CDR2 from the germline V gene are MGHRA and YSYEKL. CDR3 size: 14 residues. The CDR3 sequence is CASSQGDRQQPQHF. Written as DNA, the CDR3 is TGCGCCAGCAGCCAGGGGGACAGGCAGCAGCCCCAGCATTTT.

The rearrangement joins TRBV25-1 to TRBJ1-2; TRBD1 aligns across 10 bases. The V gene end was trimmed by 0 bases and the J gene end by 5 bases; junction bases not matched to a gene: 3. The CDR3 loop spans 15 amino acids. CDR1 MGHDK and CDR2 SYGVNS come from the germline V gene. In nucleotides, the CDR3 is TGTGCCAGCAGTGAATATGGGACAGGGGTTTATGGCTACACCTTC. Amino acids: CASSEYGTGVYGYTF.

This clonotype was seen only a few times. This rearrangement joins TRBV3-1 to TRBJ1-1; a weak D match, TRBD1 (6 bases). CDR1 and CDR2 (germline): LGHDT, YNNKEL (reference sequence). Trimming stripped 4 bases from V and 0 bases from J, with 12 bases between. The CDR3 totals 15 residues. CDR3 DNA: TGTGCCAGCAGCCCTGGGGGCAGGCTGAACACTGAAGCTTTCTTT. This gives the protein CASSPGGRLNTEAFF.

The rearrangement uses TRBV5-1 and TRBJ1-2; D call uncertain. The CDR3 contains 12 residues. The germline V and J ends were trimmed by 4 bases and 6 bases, with 10 bases remaining between them. The germline gives CDR1 SGHRS, CDR2 YFSETQ. The CDR3 coding sequence is TGCGCCAGCAGCCGAGGTGAGGATGGCTACACCTTC. Translated, it gives CASSRGEDGYTF.

This chain connects TRBV27 to TRBJ1-1; 12 bases agree with TRBD1. Germline values: CDR1 MNHEY, CDR2 SMNVEV (reference sequence). The CDR3 consists of 16 residues. The V and J ends lost 5 bases and 6 bases, in that order; junction bases with no gene match: 10. The CDR3 DNA reads TGTGCCAGCAGTATCGGGACAGGGGGCTTTCGGGCTGAAGCTTTCTTT. Residues: CASSIGTGGFRAEAFF.

This clonotype was recorded many times. CDR3 in DNA: TGTGCCAGCAGTGACTCCCCAGGGGGCAATGAGCAGTTCTTC. Encoded protein: CASSDSPGGNEQFF. V gene TRBV6-4 combines with J gene TRBJ2-1; TRBD1 agrees at 7 bases. CDR3 length: 14 residues. Unmatched junction bases numbered 2, after V lost 0 bases and J lost 6 bases. The germline CDR1 and CDR2 sequences are MRHNA and SNTAGT.

This clonotype has just a few counts. V and J are TRBV6-2 or TRBV6-3 and TRBJ2-7; no clear D. Trimming pared 2 bases from V and 0 bases from J, leaving 14 bases between. This CDR3 region has 16 residues. In germline, CDR1 is MNHEY, CDR2 SVGEGT. CDR3 sequence reads: CASSYLLSRPSYEQYF. CDR3 nucleotides: TGTGCCAGCAGTTACCTTCTTTCGCGGCCCTCCTACGAGCAGTACTTC.

CDR3 region: CASSLGGGNSEQFF. CDR3 bases: TGTGCCAGCAGTTTGGGCGGGGGGAATTCTGAGCAGTTCTTC. The V gene is TRBV12-3 or TRBV12-4, the J gene TRBJ2-1; 8 bases map to TRBD2. V shed 3 bases, J shed 9 bases, and the junction held 7 bases outside the gene matches. The CDR3 has 14 amino acids.

This clonotype was seen a few times. J is TRBJ2-1 and V is TRBV11-1; 7 nucleotides match TRBD1. V was clipped by 5 bases and J by 5 bases; unmatched bases: 12. CDR1 and CDR2 (germline): SGHAT, FQDESV (reference sequence). The CDR3 contains 16 residues. CDR3 bases: TGTGCCAGCAGCGGCCCGTCGGGACAGAGAAACAATGAGCAGTTCTTC. Translated, it gives CASSGPSGQRNNEQFF.

The CDR3 here is CASSLSHRGEKLFF. The CDR3 nucleotides are TGTGCCAGCAGTTTAAGTCATCGAGGGGAAAAACTGTTTTTT. V is TRBV12-3 or TRBV12-4 and J is TRBJ1-4; D not resolved. CDR3 size: 14 residues. Trimming pared 2 bases from V and 8 bases from J, leaving 12 bases between.

The chain recombines TRBV7-8 with TRBJ1-2; no definite D call. Germline V gene data show CDR1 as SGHVS and CDR2 as FQNEAQ. The CDR3 runs 15 residues. The V and J ends lost 3 bases and 1 base respectively, with 12 bases between them. DNA of the CDR3: TGTGCCAGCAGCTTGGACGGCCCGTATAACTATGGCTACACCTTC. Translation gives CASSLDGPYNYGYTF.

This clonotype was seen a few times. The J gene is TRBJ2-7, the V gene TRBV12-3 or TRBV12-4; perhaps TRBD1 as D (6 bases). Trimming shortened V by 5 bases and J by 3 bases, and 11 bases separated the two germline ends. The CDR3 loop spans 13 amino acids. CDR3: CASSPNRDYEQYF. DNA of the CDR3: TGTGCCAGCAGTCCAAACAGGGACTACGAGCAGTACTTC.

This clonotype was picked up a small number of times. V usage is TRBV4-3 and J usage is TRBJ2-2; D remains unclear. CDR3 length: 16 amino acids. CDR1 and CDR2 (germline): LGHNA, YSLEER. V lost 5 bases and J lost 0, with 13 bases in between. CDR3 bases: TGCGCCAGCAGCTCAACGCCAGGCGCGAACACCGGGGAGCTGTTTTTT. Encoded protein: CASSSTPGANTGELFF.

The rearrangement links TRBV20-1 to TRBJ1-6; D unclear. Germline V gene lookup returns CDR1 DFQATT and CDR2 SNEGSKA (reference sequence). CDR3 length: 15 amino acids. CDR3 sequence reads: CSGKDALAYNSPLHF. DNA for the CDR3: TGCAGCGGGAAGGACGCCCTGGCGTATAATTCACCCCTCCACTTT.

This clonotype was found many times. J is TRBJ2-7 and V is TRBV9; D call uncertain. The V gene lost 3 bases and the J gene lost 2 bases, with 15 bases spanning the gap. In germline, CDR1 is SGDLS, CDR2 YYNGEE. CDR3 length equals 15 residues. The CDR3 DNA reads TGTGCCAGCAGCGCGGACGTCAGCCGGGCCTACGAGCAGTACTTC. This codes for CASSADVSRAYEQYF.

The CDR3 coding sequence is TGTGCCAGCAGCCAAGATCCTCGGAAAGGGGACTACAATGAGCAGTTCTTC. Translating gives CASSQDPRKGDYNEQFF. The chain links TRBV3-1 to TRBJ2-1, with TRBD1 as a possible D gene (5 bases). Germline values: CDR1 LGHDT, CDR2 YNNKEL (reference sequence). The V gene lost 0 bases and the J gene lost 3 bases, with 15 bases spanning the gap. The CDR3 length is 17 residues.

This clonotype has just a few counts. The V gene is TRBV12-5, the J gene TRBJ1-5; weak D call: TRBD1 (5 bases). CDR1 is LGHNT, CDR2 FRNRAP, per germline. V was pared by 4 bases and J by 6 bases, with 10 bases between. The CDR3 is 13 residues long. The CDR3 nucleotides are TGTGCTAGTGGTTGGGGGAGGGGTCAGCCCCAGCATTTT. This codes for CASGWGRGQPQHF.

Concerning this clonotype itself: One junction end disagrees with the germline gene, perhaps due to a read error. The rearrangement joins TRBV5-5 to TRBJ2-3; D is tentatively TRBD1 or TRBD2 (6 bases each). This CDR3 spans 17 amino acids. Germline CDR1 is SGHKS and CDR2 is YYEKEE (reference sequence). CDR3 region: CASTLTTGANSPDTQYF. The CDR3 DNA reads as TGTGCCAGCACCTTGACCACGGGGGCAAATAGCCCAGATACGCAGTATTTT.

This clonotype was found a few times. The chain employs TRBV9 and TRBJ1-5; D is unresolved. Trimming cost V 0 bases and J 3 bases, with 10 bases left between them. Germline V gene data show CDR1 as SGDLS and CDR2 as YYNGEE. CDR3 length: 15 amino acids. CDR3 protein: CASSVGGGDNQPQHF. CDR3 nucleotide sequence: TGTGCCAGCAGCGTAGGGGGAGGCGACAATCAGCCCCAGCATTTT.

This clonotype was counted only a few times. The V gene is TRBV28, the J gene TRBJ1-4; 8 bases fit TRBD1. V trimming: 3 bases; J trimming: 8 bases; junction bases outside the gene matches: 2. The CDR3 runs 13 residues. Germline loops: CDR1 MDHEN, CDR2 SYDVKM. Here the CDR3 reads CASSLTGEEKLFF. In DNA, the CDR3 is TGTGCCAGCAGTTTGACAGGGGAAGAAAAACTGTTTTTT.

This clonotype appeared many times. The chain employs TRBV4-3 and TRBJ1-1, with no clear D. The CDR3 is made up of 13 amino acids. Looked up from germline, CDR1 is LGHNA and CDR2 is YSLEER. V was pared by 4 bases and J by 4 bases, with 10 bases between. CDR3 loop: CASSRGRATEAFF. Written as DNA, the CDR3 is TGCGCCAGCAGCCGGGGTCGGGCCACTGAAGCTTTCTTT.

This sequence joins TRBV4-1 and TRBJ1-1; D might be TRBD1 (6 bases). CDR1 is MGHRA, CDR2 YSYEKL, per germline. The CDR3 totals 16 residues. The V end lost 0 bases, the J end lost 0 bases, and 11 bases lay between the germline ends. In DNA, the CDR3 is TGCGCCAGCAGCCAAGAAGGGGGGGGATTGAACACTGAAGCTTTCTTT. Protein: CASSQEGGGLNTEAFF.

The J gene is TRBJ1-2, the V gene TRBV9; D gene uncertain. The V gene lost 0 bases and the J gene lost 4 bases, with 13 bases spanning the gap. The CDR3 totals 15 residues. Germline assignment: CDR1 SGDLS and CDR2 YYNGEE. This chain's CDR3 is CASSVGLGISYGYTF. The CDR3 coding sequence is TGTGCCAGCAGCGTAGGTCTAGGCATCTCCTATGGCTACACCTTC.